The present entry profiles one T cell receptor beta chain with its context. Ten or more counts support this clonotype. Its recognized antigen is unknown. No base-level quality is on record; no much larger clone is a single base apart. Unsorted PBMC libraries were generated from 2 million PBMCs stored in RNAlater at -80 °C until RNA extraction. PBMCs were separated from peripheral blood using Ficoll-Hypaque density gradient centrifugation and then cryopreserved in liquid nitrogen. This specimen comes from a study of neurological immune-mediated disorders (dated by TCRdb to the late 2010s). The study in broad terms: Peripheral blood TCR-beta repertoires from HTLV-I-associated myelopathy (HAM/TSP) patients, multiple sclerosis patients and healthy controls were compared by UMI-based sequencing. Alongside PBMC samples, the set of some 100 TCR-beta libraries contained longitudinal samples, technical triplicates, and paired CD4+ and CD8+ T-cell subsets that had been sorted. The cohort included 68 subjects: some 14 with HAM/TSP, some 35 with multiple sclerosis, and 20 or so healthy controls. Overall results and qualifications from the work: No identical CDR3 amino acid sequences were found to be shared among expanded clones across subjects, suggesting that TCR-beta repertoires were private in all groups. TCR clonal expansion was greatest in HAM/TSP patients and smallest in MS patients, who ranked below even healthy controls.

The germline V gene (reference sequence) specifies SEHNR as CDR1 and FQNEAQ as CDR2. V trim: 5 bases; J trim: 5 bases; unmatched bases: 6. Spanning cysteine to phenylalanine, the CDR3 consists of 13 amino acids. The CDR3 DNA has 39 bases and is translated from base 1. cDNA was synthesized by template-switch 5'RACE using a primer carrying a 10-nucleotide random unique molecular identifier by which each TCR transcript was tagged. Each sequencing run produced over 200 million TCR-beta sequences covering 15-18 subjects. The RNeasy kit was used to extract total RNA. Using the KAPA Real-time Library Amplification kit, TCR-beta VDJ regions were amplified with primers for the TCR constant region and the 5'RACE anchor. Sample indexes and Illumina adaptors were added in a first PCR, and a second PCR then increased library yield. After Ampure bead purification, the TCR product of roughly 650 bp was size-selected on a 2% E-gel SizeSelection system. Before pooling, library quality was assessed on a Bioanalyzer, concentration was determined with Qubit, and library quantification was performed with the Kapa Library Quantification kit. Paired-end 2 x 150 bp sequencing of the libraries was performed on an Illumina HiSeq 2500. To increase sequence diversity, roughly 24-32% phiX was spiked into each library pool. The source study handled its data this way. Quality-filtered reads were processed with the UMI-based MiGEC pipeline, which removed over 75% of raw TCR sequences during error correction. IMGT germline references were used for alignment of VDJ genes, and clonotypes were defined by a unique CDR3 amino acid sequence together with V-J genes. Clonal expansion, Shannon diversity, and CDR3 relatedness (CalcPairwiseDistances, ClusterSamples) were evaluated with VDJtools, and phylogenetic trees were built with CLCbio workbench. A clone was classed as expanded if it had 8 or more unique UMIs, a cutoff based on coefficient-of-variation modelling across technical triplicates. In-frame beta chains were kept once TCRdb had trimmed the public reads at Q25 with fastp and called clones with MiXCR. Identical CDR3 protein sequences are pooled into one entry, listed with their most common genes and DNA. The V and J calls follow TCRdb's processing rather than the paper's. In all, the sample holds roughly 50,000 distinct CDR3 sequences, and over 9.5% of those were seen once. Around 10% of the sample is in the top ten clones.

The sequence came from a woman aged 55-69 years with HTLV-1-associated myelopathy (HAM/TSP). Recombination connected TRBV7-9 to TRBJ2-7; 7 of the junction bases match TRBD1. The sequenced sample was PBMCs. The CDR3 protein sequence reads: CASSPTGVHEQYF. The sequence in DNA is TGTGCCAGCAGCCCAACAGGGGTCCACGAGCAGTACTTC.